This T cell receptor beta chain was sequenced for a study of blood T cells in healthy people across ages. Study results and caveats: The study found more naive CD4+ cells and higher diversity in long-lived than aged donors.

This clonotype appeared once. Its antigen remains unknown. The second PCR ran about 6 to 11 cycles with a sample-barcoded 5' primer and J-beta primers. Each cDNA molecule was tagged by a template-switch adaptor with 12 random nucleotides. TCRdb ran MiXCR on the 5' RACE reads and lists one entry per CDR3 protein. The repertoire consists of 1.5 million to 2 million distinct CDR3 sequences, with about 49% occurring once and the leading ten covering less than 2.5%. Looked up from germline, CDR1 is SGHDN and CDR2 is FVKESK. This CDR3 has 13 amino acids. Trimming cost V 0 bases and J 11 bases, with 13 bases left between them.

V is TRBV14 and J is TRBJ2-5, with a tentative D call TRBD2 (5 bases). The sample taken for sequencing was blood. This clonotype was sampled from a woman in her forties in good health. The DNA for the CDR3 is TGTGCCAGCAGCCAAGATCTGGTAGAGCGGCAGTACTTC. Amino acid sequence: CASSQDLVERQYF. Looking up the rest from reference TRBV14 and TRBJ2-5 gives the full variable domain: EAGVTQFPSHSVIEKGQTVTLRCDPISGHDNLYWYRRVMGKEIKFLLHFVKESKQDESGMPNNRFLAERTGGTYSTLKVQPAELEDSGVYFCASSQDLVERQYFGPGTRLLVL.